The next 26 T cell receptor beta chains were all read from a single sample in a study of cytomegalovirus exposure and HLA in healthy donors. The PCR employed 60 Vbeta primers together with 13 Jbeta primers. Using immunoSEQ multiplex PCR, the repertoire was profiled, and TCRdb retains in-frame clones only, with some absent. The table lists around 200,000 clones, about four fifths of them singletons, with more than 8.5% in the top ten. The sequenced sample consisted of PBMCs. Receptor source: a woman in her fifties or sixties in good health and CMV-seropositive.

The genes are TRBV6-5 and TRBJ1-3, with D unresolved. Trimming took 2 bases from V and 0 from J, leaving 11 bases between them. In germline, CDR1 is MNHEY, CDR2 SVGAGI. This CDR3 contains 16 residues. The CDR3, as DNA: TGTGCCAGCAGTTACGATGGAGGGAGCTCTGGAAACACCATATATTTT. Amino acid sequence: CASSYDGGSSGNTIYF.

The rearrangement links TRBV30 to TRBJ1-2; D unclear. The CDR3 consists of 13 residues. The V end lost 3 bases, the J end lost 0 bases, and 8 bases lay between the germline ends. Germline V gene lookup returns CDR1 GTSNPN and CDR2 SVGIG (reference sequence). CDR3 DNA: TGTGCCTGGAGGCCCAGTGCTAACTATGGCTACACCTTC. It yields the protein CAWRPSANYGYTF.

With respect to this clone: Other nucleotide sequences in the sample specify the same CDR3. The chain is built from TRBV7-2 and TRBJ1-2, with a possible D match to TRBD1 (6 bases). Germline V lookup: CDR1 SGHTA, CDR2 FQGNSA. Trimming removed 1 base at V and 5 bases at J, with 8 bases between. The CDR3 spans 13 residues. The CDR3: CASSLGQGYGYTF. The DNA of the CDR3 is TGTGCCAGCAGCTTAGGTCAGGGGTATGGCTACACCTTC.

DNA for the CDR3: TGCGCCAGCAGCGTGGGGGGCAGGGCGTATGGCTACACCTTC. This encodes CASSVGGRAYGYTF. The J gene is TRBJ1-2, the V gene TRBV5-1; D may be TRBD1 (6 bases). This CDR3 comprises 14 residues. Trimming removed 4 bases from V and 5 bases from J, with 15 bases in between. The germline gives CDR1 SGHRS, CDR2 YFSETQ.

This clone was counted once. The CDR3 spells CASSLAGVGETQYF. The CDR3 coding sequence is TGCGCCAGCAGCTTGGCGGGGGTGGGGGAGACCCAGTACTTC. The chain carries TRBV5-1 and TRBJ2-5, with D perhaps TRBD2 (6 bases). CDR3 length: 14 amino acids. V lost 0 bases and J lost 5, with 11 bases in between. Germline V gives CDR1 SGHRS, CDR2 YFSETQ.

This CDR3 reads CASRKGDTEAFF. The CDR3 coding sequence is TGTGCCAGCAGGAAAGGAGACACTGAAGCTTTCTTT. The V call is TRBV25-1, the J call TRBJ1-1, with D uncertain. The CDR3 sequence is 12 residues long. V shed 6 bases and J shed 3 bases, with 8 bases lying between them. Per germline, CDR1 MGHDK and CDR2 SYGVNS.

This sequence joins TRBV20-1 and TRBJ2-3, with D maybe TRBD2 (5 bases). Germline lookup yields CDR1 DFQATT and CDR2 SNEGSKA (reference sequence). The CDR3 consists of 11 residues. V lost 7 bases and J 0 bases, leaving 5 bases between the germline ends. CDR3: CSGGSTDTQYF. As DNA, the CDR3 is TGCAGTGGAGGGAGCACAGATACGCAGTATTTT.

The chain carries TRBV7-6 and TRBJ2-2; TRBD2 might be the D (5 bases). Germline CDR1 and CDR2: SGHVS and FNYEAQ. Trimming pared 3 bases from V and 1 base from J, leaving 15 bases between. The CDR3 contains 17 residues. This CDR3 is CASSFPIRGRNTGELFF. The CDR3 DNA sequence: TGTGCCAGCAGCTTTCCTATCCGGGGAAGGAACACCGGGGAGCTGTTTTTT.

The chain uses TRBV5-4 and TRBJ2-5; D may be TRBD1 (5 bases). TRBJ2-7 matches the DNA end more closely, so the J call is doubtful. CDR3 size: 14 residues. Germline V gives CDR1 SGHNT, CDR2 YYREEE (reference sequence). CDR3 sequence: CASSLKQATYEQYF. CDR3 sequence (DNA): TGTGCCAGCAGCTTGAAACAGGCTACCTACGAGCAGTACTTC.

The rearrangement links TRBV13 to TRBJ1-2; TRBD1 matches 7 bases. This CDR3 spans 16 amino acids. In germline, CDR1 is PRHDT, CDR2 FYEKMQ (reference sequence). Trimming removed 0 bases from V and 6 bases from J; junction bases left unmatched: 10. CDR3 nucleotides: TGTGCCAGCAGCTTAGGGGTACTCACAGGGGTACATGGCTACACCTTC. Protein: CASSLGVLTGVHGYTF.

This CDR3 reads CASSEGTTSTDTQYF. In nucleotides, the CDR3 is TGTGCCAGCAGTGAAGGGACTACTAGCACAGATACGCAGTATTTT. J is TRBJ2-3 and V is TRBV2; D possibly corresponds to TRBD2 (6 bases). Germline values: CDR1 SNHLY, CDR2 FYNNEI. The CDR3 consists of 15 residues. V was cut by 1 base and J by 0 bases, with 8 bases left in between.

The chain carries TRBV10-3 and TRBJ1-3; D gene ambiguous. This CDR3 comprises 16 residues. V was trimmed by 0 bases and J by 8 bases, leaving 17 bases between them. The germline gives CDR1 ENHRY, CDR2 SYGVKD. CDR3 in amino acids: CAISESIGVLSDTIYF. The CDR3 nucleotides are TGTGCCATCAGTGAGTCTATCGGGGTGCTATCGGACACCATATATTTT.

This sequence joins TRBV7-9 and TRBJ2-7, with TRBD1 matching over 10 bases. With 4 bases clipped from V and 6 bases from J, the junction kept 0 bases outside the gene matches. This CDR3 is built from 12 residues. Germline CDR1 SEHNR, CDR2 FQNEAQ (reference sequence). Here the CDR3 reads CASSWDRGEQYF. As DNA, the CDR3 is TGTGCCAGCAGCTGGGACAGGGGCGAGCAGTACTTC. Variable domain in full (rest from reference TRBV7-9 and TRBJ2-7): DTGVSQNPRHKITKRGQNVTFRCDPISEHNRLYWYRQTLGQGPEFLTYFQNEAQLEKSRLLSDRFSAERPKGSFSTLEIQRTEQGDSAMYLCASSWDRGEQYFGPGTRLTVT.

The chain couples TRBV6-6 to TRBJ1-5; D might be TRBD1 (5 bases). CDR1 is MNHNY, CDR2 SVGAGI, per germline (reference sequence). Trimming stripped 4 bases from V and 7 bases from J, with 17 bases between. The CDR3 is 15 amino acids. The CDR3 coding sequence is TGTGCCAGCAGTTCAGGGAACCCCTGGCGGCAGCCCCAGCATTTT. It yields the protein CASSSGNPWRQPQHF.

J is TRBJ2-2 and V is TRBV5-6, with a possible D match to TRBD1 (6 bases). CDR1 and CDR2 (germline): SGHDT, YYEEEE. Trimming removed 3 bases from V and 0 bases from J, with 12 bases in between. This CDR3 is built from 16 residues. CDR3 in amino acids: CASSSADSSNTGELFF. DNA for the CDR3: TGTGCCAGCAGCTCGGCGGACAGCTCGAACACCGGGGAGCTGTTTTTT.

This sequence joins TRBV7-7 and TRBJ1-3, with unresolved D. The CDR3 has 13 amino acids. Trimming stripped 5 bases from V and 0 bases from J, with 5 bases between. The germline V gene has CDR1 SSHAT and CDR2 FNYEAQ (reference sequence). CDR3 nucleotides: TGTGCCAGCAGCCTCGGCTCTGGAAACACCATATATTTT. Translation gives CASSLGSGNTIYF.

In the case of this clone: Other DNA sequences of this sample code for an identical CDR3. The chain uses TRBV5-1 and TRBJ1-2; D is possibly TRBD1 (6 bases). This CDR3 is 13 amino acids long. Germline V gene lookup returns CDR1 SGHRS and CDR2 YFSETQ. V was clipped by 5 bases and J by 3 bases, with 11 bases between them. The CDR3 here is CASRRNRDYGYTF. The CDR3 DNA reads as TGCGCCAGCAGACGCAACAGGGACTATGGCTACACCTTC.

The chain joins TRBV19 to TRBJ2-3; D unresolved. V was clipped by 1 base and J by 4 bases, with 6 bases between them. This CDR3 region has 13 residues. The germline gives CDR1 LNHDA, CDR2 SQIVND (reference sequence). The CDR3 reads CASSIAGPDTQYF. As DNA, the CDR3 is TGTGCCAGTAGTATAGCAGGTCCAGATACGCAGTATTTT.

J is TRBJ2-7 and V is TRBV15; possibly TRBD2 for D (6 bases). Germline V gene sequence: CDR1 LNHNV, CDR2 YYDKDF (reference sequence). CDR3 length: 14 residues. Deletions cut 0 bases from V and 5 bases from J, with 11 bases between. Here the CDR3 reads CATSRDPGEDEQYF. Written as DNA, the CDR3 is TGTGCCACCAGCAGAGATCCGGGGGAAGACGAGCAGTACTTC. Looking up the rest from reference TRBV15 and TRBJ2-7 gives the full variable domain: DAMVIQNPRYQVTQFGKPVTLSCSQTLNHNVMYWYQQKSSQAPKLLFHYYDKDFNNEADTPDNFQSRRPNTSFCFLDIRSPGLGDTAMYLCATSRDPGEDEQYFGPGTRLTVT.

The chain joins TRBV7-8 to TRBJ2-2; possible D gene TRBD2, 5 bases. Germline lookup yields CDR1 SGHVS and CDR2 FQNEAQ. The CDR3 consists of 15 residues. Trimming pared 4 bases from V and 4 bases from J, leaving 13 bases between. CDR3 in amino acids: CASSSKTRGTGELFF. The DNA for the CDR3 is TGTGCCAGCAGCTCTAAAACACGGGGCACCGGGGAGCTGTTTTTT. Combining the CDR3 with reference TRBV7-8 and TRBJ2-2 gives the whole variable domain GAGVSQSPRYKVAKRGQDVALRCDPISGHVSLFWYQQALGQGPEFLTYFQNEAQLDKSGLPSDRFFAERPEGSVSTLKIQRTQQEDSAVYLCASSSKTRGTGELFFGEGSRLTVL.

This clone showed up just a few times. The V call is TRBV5-6, the J call TRBJ2-7, with 8 bases lining up with TRBD2. The V and J ends lost 3 bases and 4 bases, in that order; junction bases with no gene match: 6. Germline-derived CDR1 and CDR2 are SGHDT and YYEEEE. The CDR3 is 14 residues long. CDR3 in DNA: TGTGCCAGCAGCTATCGGACTAGCCAGTACGAGCAGTACTTC. This codes for CASSYRTSQYEQYF.

The chain couples TRBV6-6 to TRBJ1-2, with TRBD1 as a possible D gene (5 bases). V lost 6 bases to trimming and J lost 0 bases, with 11 bases between them. Germline loops: CDR1 MNHNY, CDR2 SVGAGI (reference sequence). The CDR3 covers 14 residues. CDR3 loop: CASRGVEANYGYTF. CDR3 nucleotide sequence: TGTGCCAGCAGAGGGGTAGAAGCTAACTATGGCTACACCTTC.

CDR3 bases: TGTGCCAGCAGCTCCGGACAAGGATTTTACTCTGAAGCTTTCTTT. The encoded protein is CASSSGQGFYSEAFF. This chain connects TRBV7-2 to TRBJ1-1, with D perhaps matching TRBD1 (5 bases). V shed 4 bases and J shed 6 bases, with 18 bases lying between them. The CDR3 is 15 amino acids. In germline, CDR1 is SGHTA, CDR2 FQGNSA.

This chain connects TRBV9 to TRBJ2-5, with TRBD2 matching over 7 bases. Germline values: CDR1 SGDLS, CDR2 YYNGEE. CDR3 length equals 13 residues. V was pared by 0 bases and J by 5 bases, with 1 base of the junction left unmatched. Here the CDR3 reads CASSVVGGETQYF. Written as DNA, the CDR3 is TGTGCCAGCAGCGTAGTGGGGGGGGAGACCCAGTACTTC.

The chain employs TRBV29-1 and TRBJ2-7; TRBD1 aligns across 9 bases. Germline V gene data show CDR1 as SQVTM and CDR2 as ANQGSEA. The CDR3 totals 12 residues. CDR3: CGGQGFSYEQYF. For the CDR3, the DNA is TGCGGGGGACAGGGCTTCTCCTACGAGCAGTACTTC.

V and J are TRBV5-4 and TRBJ2-7; TRBD1 aligns across 7 bases. Germline V gene lookup returns CDR1 SGHNT and CDR2 YYREEE (reference sequence). V dropped 1 base and J dropped 3; count of bases not matched to a gene: 10. This CDR3 is built from 16 residues. The CDR3 DNA reads as TGTGCCAGCAGCTTGCATGGGACAGCAACTTACTACGAGCAGTACTTC. This sequence encodes CASSLHGTATYYEQYF.